A selection of T cell receptor beta chains follows, all from one sample in a study of regulatory dendritic cells for organ transplantation. Clones were sequenced by immunoSEQ multiplex PCR, and TCRdb holds only the in-frame ones, with some missing. Altogether roughly 30,000 clones are present, 82% being singletons, with the ten largest covering approximately 0.43%. Input material: naive CD8+ T cells from blood. These receptors originate from a human donor in good health. The CDR3 runs from the conserved cysteine through the conserved F or W. The D gene is left open where the match is weak. Some rows have no size entry. The others give once, few or many, or a class for an expanded clone.

J gene,CDR3 length,D gene,clone size,V gene,CDR3 DNA,CDR3 protein
TRBJ2-1,14,.,.,TRBV29-1,TGCAGCGCTGGCGGGGACCGTGGGTTCGATGAGCAGTTCTTC,CSAGGDRGFDEQFF
TRBJ1-1,11,.,.,TRBV11-2,TGTGCCAGCAGCTTAGCTCCTGAAGCTTTCTTT,CASSLAPEAFF
TRBJ1-4,16,.,.,TRBV7-6,TGTGCCAGCAGCTTGGGGGGGGGCGTATATCCAGAAAAACTGTTTTTT,CASSLGGGVYPEKLFF
TRBJ2-7,18,.,.,TRBV7-9,TGTGCCAGCAGCTCCGATCTCCTACGCACAGGGAACTCCTACGAGCAGTACTTC,CASSSDLLRTGNSYEQYF
TRBJ2-1,15,TRBD2,few,TRBV4-1,TGCGCCAGCAGCCCGACTAGCGGGGGAAGGGGTGAGCAGTTCTTC,CASSPTSGGRGEQFF
TRBJ2-1,15,.,.,TRBV4-1,TGCGCCAGCAGCCAAGATCCCACTCTCTACAATGAGCAGTTCTTC,CASSQDPTLYNEQFF
TRBJ2-2,14,TRBD2,once,TRBV12-5,TGTGCTAGTGGCTGGGGGGGGAACACCGGGGAGCTGTTTTTT,CASGWGGNTGELFF
TRBJ1-3,14,.,once,TRBV2,TGTGCCAGCAGTGAACGGGGAGATGGAAACACCATATATTTT,CASSERGDGNTIYF
TRBJ2-7,15,TRBD1,.,TRBV29-1,TGCAGCGTCGTGATGAGGGGACAGGGGGGTAGGGAGCAGTACTTC,CSVVMRGQGGREQYF
TRBJ2-4,15,.,.,TRBV6-5,TGTGCCAGCAGTTACTCAGTAGGGGCGACAAACATTCAGTACTTC,CASSYSVGATNIQYF
TRBJ2-3,17,.,.,TRBV15,TGTGCCACCAGCAGAAGGGGATTTCAGGGGTTCACAGATACGCAGTATTTT,CATSRRGFQGFTDTQYF
TRBJ1-1,16,.,.,TRBV4-1,TGCGCCAGCAGTCTACTGGGGCAGGGAATGAACACTGAAGCTTTCTTT,CASSLLGQGMNTEAFF
TRBJ1-5,17,.,.,TRBV7-9,TGTGCCAGCAGCTTAGCGCTGGCAGGGGTCTTCAATCAGCCCCAGCATTTT,CASSLALAGVFNQPQHF
TRBJ2-1,15,TRBD2,.,TRBV14,TGTGCCAGCAGCCGTGAGCGGGGGGGTTACAATGAGCAGTTCTTC,CASSRERGGYNEQFF
TRBJ1-1,14,TRBD1,.,TRBV6-5,TGTGCCAGCAGTTTGTTGGACAGGGCCCCTGAAGCTTTCTTT,CASSLLDRAPEAFF
TRBJ2-1,13,.,.,TRBV7-8,TGTGCCAGCAGCTCGACAGGATTGAATGAGCAGTTCTTC,CASSSTGLNEQFF
TRBJ2-3,17,TRBD1,once,TRBV6-1,TGTGCCAGCAGTGAAGCCCGGGCAGGGGGATACACAGATACGCAGTATTTT,CASSEARAGGYTDTQYF
TRBJ1-2,14,.,.,TRBV9,TGTGCCAGCAGCGTAGTGGGCAGAAACTATGGCTACACCTTC,CASSVVGRNYGYTF
TRBJ2-3,19,TRBD1,.,TRBV4-1,TGCGCCAGCAGCCAAGGGGTTGGCAGGGGGACGATCAGCACAGATACGCAGTATTTT,CASSQGVGRGTISTDTQYF
TRBJ2-1,18,TRBD1,.,TRBV2,TGTGCCAGCAGGCGACAGGGTCTCGTTAGGGGCTCCTACAATGAGCAGTTCTTC,CASRRQGLVRGSYNEQFF
TRBJ1-1,14,.,.,TRBV7-9,TGTGCCAGCAGCTTAGGAGCCATGAACACTGAAGCTTTCTTT,CASSLGAMNTEAFF
TRBJ1-2,13,.,.,TRBV11-2,TGTGCCAGCAGCTTAGTTCCTAAGCATGGCTACACCTTC,CASSLVPKHGYTF
TRBJ2-3,15,TRBD1,once,TRBV9,TGTGCCAGCAGCCCCTGGGACAGGGGCTCAGATACGCAGTATTTT,CASSPWDRGSDTQYF
TRBJ2-7,14,.,.,TRBV9,TGTGCCAGCAGCGTAGGGAGCAACTCCTACGAGCAGTACTTC,CASSVGSNSYEQYF
TRBJ2-1,14,.,few,TRBV7-9,TGTGCCAGCAGCTTACCCGGGTCATACAATGAGCAGTTCTTC,CASSLPGSYNEQFF
TRBJ2-5,17,TRBD1,.,TRBV15,TGTGCCACCAGCAGACCCTGGGACAGTCCTCGCCAAGAGACCCAGTACTTC,CATSRPWDSPRQETQYF
TRBJ2-2,12,.,few,TRBV11-2,TGTGCCAGCAGCCTGGCCGACGGGGAGCTGTTTTTT,CASSLADGELFF
TRBJ1-1,17,.,.,TRBV5-4,TGTGCCAGCAGCTTGCAGGGGAATACCTACATGAACACTGAAGCTTTCTTT,CASSLQGNTYMNTEAFF
TRBJ2-3,14,.,.,TRBV9,TGTGCCAGCAGCGAGGTGGGGGGTACAGATACGCAGTATTTT,CASSEVGGTDTQYF
TRBJ2-5,16,.,once,TRBV5-6,TGTGCCAGCAGCTTGTTGGGCGGGGCGGACCAAGAGACCCAGTACTTC,CASSLLGGADQETQYF
TRBJ2-6,17,.,.,TRBV5-1,TGCGCCAGCAGCTTGCGAGGGTTTGGGTCTGGGGCCAACGTCCTGACTTTC,CASSLRGFGSGANVLTF
TRBJ1-3,16,.,few,TRBV7-9,TGTGCCAGCAGCTTAACGTTAGGACAGTCTGGAAACACCATATATTTT,CASSLTLGQSGNTIYF
TRBJ2-7,14,.,few,TRBV27,TGTGCCAGCAGTTTATCGGTCTATCCCTACGAGCAGTACTTC,CASSLSVYPYEQYF
TRBJ2-3,13,.,.,TRBV7-3,TGTGCCAGCAGCTTAGTCGGTGGAGGTACGCAGTATTTT,CASSLVGGGTQYF
TRBJ2-1,16,TRBD2,.,TRBV7-9,TGTGCCAGCAGCCCCACCGGGACTAGCGCCAACAATGAGCAGTTCTTC,CASSPTGTSANNEQFF